Following are 15 T cell receptor beta chains from one sample sequenced in a study of technical replicates of blood from a handful of donors. The method was immunoSEQ multiplex PCR; TCRdb's version includes in-frame clones alone and lacks a portion of them. The sample yields roughly 70,000 clones, 90% to 95% seen once. The sequenced sample consisted of T cells isolated from PBMCs. These receptors were taken from a human donor in good health.

V is TRBV6-6 and J is TRBJ1-2, with 7 bases aligning to TRBD1. Germline V CDR1 and CDR2: MNHNY, SVGAGI (reference sequence). The trim removed 0 bases at V and 14 bases at J, leaving 6 bases unmatched. The CDR3 contains 12 residues. The CDR3, as DNA: TGTGCCAGCAGTTACTCCGAACAGGGGAGGACCTTC. Its translation: CASSYSEQGRTF.

The rearrangement joins TRBV4-3 to TRBJ1-4; possible D gene TRBD1, 5 bases. From germline, CDR1 is LGHNA and CDR2 YSLEER. Trimming removed 0 bases at V and 7 bases at J, with 12 bases between. The CDR3 spans 15 residues. CDR3 bases: TGCGCCAGCAGCCAAGAAGGGGCAGAGATTGAAAAACTGTTTTTT. Translation: CASSQEGAEIEKLFF.

The V gene is TRBV9, the J gene TRBJ2-7; unclear D gene. Looked up from germline, CDR1 is SGDLS and CDR2 is YYNGEE. Trimming cost V 5 bases and J 3 bases, with 9 bases left between them. The CDR3 spans 12 residues. The CDR3 DNA reads TGTGCCAGCAGTTATACTGGCTACGAGCAGTACTTC. It specifies CASSYTGYEQYF.

The chain uses TRBV14 and TRBJ1-2; D might be TRBD1 (6 bases). CDR1 is SGHDN, CDR2 FVKESK, per germline. Trimming pared 4 bases from V and 10 bases from J, leaving 13 bases between. There are 12 residues in the CDR3. For the CDR3, the DNA is TGTGCCAGCAGCCTTACGTCAGGGGCCTACACCTTC. This codes for CASSLTSGAYTF.

The V call is TRBV6-5, the J call TRBJ1-1; no definite D call. Trimming left V 1 base short and J 1 base short, with 13 bases between. Germline-derived CDR1 and CDR2 are MNHEY and SVGAGI. The CDR3 has 16 amino acids. CDR3 in amino acids: CASSYFTPFGNTEAFF. CDR3 in DNA: TGTGCCAGCAGTTACTTCACCCCTTTCGGGAACACTGAAGCTTTCTTT.

This chain links TRBV6-5 with TRBJ2-5; D is perhaps TRBD1 (5 bases). V lost 10 bases, J lost 5 bases, and 20 bases lay in between. The germline V gene has CDR1 MNHEY and CDR2 SVGAGI. This CDR3 is 14 amino acids long. In DNA, the CDR3 is TGTGCCACCAGAAGGGGCAGGCTGGCGGAGACCCAGTACTTC. It encodes CATRRGRLAETQYF.

The chain joins TRBV6-1 to TRBJ2-7, with D unclear. Germline lookup yields CDR1 MNHNS and CDR2 SASEGT. With 2 bases removed from V and 3 bases from J, the gap between germline ends came to 11 bases. The CDR3 is made up of 14 amino acids. The CDR3 DNA reads as TGTGCCAGCAGTGAAAAGCCTGCTAGCTACGAGCAGTACTTC. This sequence encodes CASSEKPASYEQYF.

The rearrangement joins TRBV6-5 to TRBJ2-2, with D uncertain. Trimming stripped 2 bases from V and 5 bases from J, with 6 bases between. CDR3 length equals 13 residues. Germline assignment: CDR1 MNHEY and CDR2 SVGAGI. This CDR3 reads CASSYGLTGELFF. The CDR3 bases are TGTGCCAGCAGTTACGGGCTTACCGGGGAGCTGTTTTTT.

This chain joins TRBV4-3 and TRBJ2-7; 7 nucleotides match TRBD1. Germline V gives CDR1 LGHNA, CDR2 YSLEER. CDR3 length: 13 residues. V was clipped by 0 bases and J by 4 bases; unmatched bases: 0. The CDR3 reads CASSQDRGYEQYF. The DNA for the CDR3 is TGCGCCAGCAGCCAAGACAGGGGGTACGAGCAGTACTTC.

This clone was seen once. The chain combines TRBV2 with TRBJ2-2; D may be TRBD1 (6 bases). The CDR3 loop spans 15 amino acids. Germline-derived CDR1 and CDR2 are SNHLY and FYNNEI. Trimming removed 5 bases at V and 6 bases at J, with 16 bases between. The CDR3 region is CASSYPGVQSGELFF. DNA of the CDR3: TGTGCCAGCAGTTACCCAGGGGTACAGTCCGGGGAGCTGTTTTTT.

The gene calls are TRBV19 and TRBJ2-1, with 7 bases identical to TRBD1. In germline, CDR1 is LNHDA, CDR2 SQIVND (reference sequence). Trimming at V came to 2 bases and at J to 1 base, leaving 2 bases not matched to a gene. The CDR3 runs to 15 residues. The CDR3 DNA sequence: TGTGCCAGTAGTATAATACAGGGGTCCTACAATGAGCAGTTCTTC. This translates into CASSIIQGSYNEQFF.

As DNA, the CDR3 is TGTGCCAGCAGTTTATTGGGGGCTAGCGGGGTCCAAGAGACCCAGTACTTC. As protein: CASSLLGASGVQETQYF. The genes are TRBV27 and TRBJ2-5; TRBD2 matches 9 bases. From germline, CDR1 is MNHEY and CDR2 SMNVEV (reference sequence). Trimming took 1 base from V and 1 from J; bases not matched to a gene: 7. This CDR3 has 17 amino acids.

This chain connects TRBV30 to TRBJ2-2; D is uncertain. CDR3 length equals 12 residues. V was trimmed by 4 bases and J by 4 bases, leaving 7 bases between them. Germline V gene lookup returns CDR1 GTSNPN and CDR2 SVGIG (reference sequence). The CDR3: CAWTTGTGELFF. CDR3 nucleotide sequence: TGTGCCTGGACTACTGGCACCGGGGAGCTGTTTTTT.

The chain couples TRBV6-5 to TRBJ2-1; 9 bases line up with TRBD2. This CDR3 contains 15 residues. V shed 3 bases and J 9 bases; nucleotides not matched to a gene: 9. Germline V CDR1 and CDR2: MNHEY, SVGAGI. CDR3 amino acids: CASSYLSGSGIEQFF. The CDR3 bases are TGTGCCAGCAGTTATCTTAGCGGGAGTGGAATTGAGCAGTTCTTC.

The chain's CDR3 is CATSDPPGTSGTYEQYF. The CDR3 DNA follows: TGTGCCACCAGCGACCCCCCCGGGACTAGCGGTACCTACGAGCAGTACTTC. The V call is TRBV15, the J call TRBJ2-7, with 11 bases identical to TRBD2. CDR3 length: 17 residues. CDR1 LNHNV and CDR2 YYDKDF come from the germline V gene (reference sequence). With 5 bases clipped from V and 2 bases from J, the junction kept 11 bases outside the gene matches.